The next 21 T cell receptor beta chains were all read from a single sample in a study of T cells after yellow fever vaccination. Each CDR3 protein gets one entry after TCRdb re-called the 5' RACE reads with MiXCR. The table has some 550,000 distinct CDR3 sequences, 19% seen once. The sequences come from PBMCs, collected 15 days after the yellow fever booster vaccination. These receptors all stem from a man aged 25 to 40 who received the YFV17D yellow fever vaccine.

This clonotype has a handful of counts. The chain joins TRBV3-1 to TRBJ2-5; a possible D gene is TRBD2 (6 bases). Germline V lookup: CDR1 LGHDT, CDR2 YNNKEL (reference sequence). V shed 1 base and J shed 4 bases, with 7 bases lying between them. CDR3 length equals 13 residues. CDR3: CASSQVTRETQYF. CDR3 DNA: TGTGCCAGCAGCCAAGTGACTAGAGAGACCCAGTACTTC.

In its sample, this clonotype was seen a few times. The CDR3 sequence is CASSHRTLNTGELFF. The DNA for the CDR3 is TGTGCCAGCAGCCACAGGACCTTAAACACCGGGGAGCTGTTTTTT. The chain combines TRBV6-1 with TRBJ2-2; D is perhaps TRBD1 (5 bases). CDR3 length: 15 residues. CDR1 MNHNS and CDR2 SASEGT come from the germline V gene. Trimming removed 6 bases at V and 2 bases at J, with 13 bases between.

The chain joins TRBV20-1 to TRBJ2-5; 12 nucleotides align to TRBD2. J was trimmed by 5 bases and V by 1 base; bases with no gene match: 8. Germline assignment: CDR1 DFQATT and CDR2 SNEGSKA (reference sequence). The CDR3 loop spans 16 amino acids. The CDR3 DNA follows: TGCAGTGCTAGAGGCCCCCTAGCGGGAGGGCCGGAGACCCAGTACTTC. It yields the protein CSARGPLAGGPETQYF.

The gene calls are TRBV7-2 and TRBJ2-2; D might be TRBD1 (6 bases). The germline V gene encodes CDR1 SGHTA and CDR2 FQGNSA. The CDR3 has 16 residues. V lost 2 bases and J lost 6, with 16 bases in between. CDR3 sequence reads: CASSLNRVSLAGELFF. In DNA, the CDR3 is TGTGCCAGCAGCTTAAACAGGGTCTCCCTTGCCGGGGAGCTGTTTTTT.

This clonotype appeared a few times. This chain links TRBV11-2 with TRBJ2-7, with 8 bases aligning to TRBD2. The CDR3 totals 18 residues. V lost 2 bases, J lost 2 bases, and 14 bases stayed unmatched. Looked up from germline, CDR1 is SGHAT and CDR2 is FQNNGV. CDR3 nucleotides: TGTGCCAGCAGCTTAAGTAGGTCGGGCGGGAGGCGTACCTACGAGCAGTACTTC. It translates to CASSLSRSGGRRTYEQYF.

The chain carries TRBV20-1 and TRBJ2-5; a weak D match, TRBD2 (5 bases). V shed 7 bases and J shed 5 bases, with 17 bases lying between them. The CDR3 has 13 residues. Germline V CDR1 and CDR2: DFQATT, SNEGSKA (reference sequence). The CDR3 loop reads CSGRGQGAETQYF. CDR3 in DNA: TGCAGTGGGCGCGGGCAAGGCGCGGAGACCCAGTACTTC.

Only a few counts were recorded for this clonotype. CDR3 protein: CASSLGAGGQPQHF. CDR3 coding DNA: TGTGCCAGCAGCTTAGGGGCCGGGGGGCAGCCCCAGCATTTT. The chain links TRBV7-9 to TRBJ1-5; possible D gene TRBD1, 5 bases. V was cut by 1 base and J by 7 bases, with 11 bases left in between. CDR3 length: 14 amino acids. From germline, CDR1 is SEHNR and CDR2 FQNEAQ (reference sequence).

This clonotype was detected only a few times. CDR3 amino acids: CASSLSSQYGYTF. CDR3 coding DNA: TGTGCCAGCAGTTTATCGTCCCAATATGGCTACACCTTC. V gene TRBV27 combines with J gene TRBJ1-2; no definite D call. The CDR3 is 13 amino acids. The ends were cut back, 0 bases at V and 5 bases at J, with 7 bases in the middle. In germline, CDR1 is MNHEY, CDR2 SMNVEV (reference sequence).

This clonotype was picked up a small number of times. In nucleotides, the CDR3 is TGCGCCAGCAGCTTGTGGTCGCAGGGGGCTTACAATGAGCAGTTCTTC. Amino acid sequence: CASSLWSQGAYNEQFF. The J gene is TRBJ2-1, the V gene TRBV5-1; 8 nucleotides line up with TRBD1. Trimming removed 1 base from V and 4 bases from J; junction bases left unmatched: 7. The CDR3 is 16 residues long. The V gene's germline CDR1 is SGHRS and CDR2 YFSETQ.

This chain links TRBV12-3 or TRBV12-4 with TRBJ2-1; no definite D call. V gave up 6 bases and J gave up 1 base, with 7 bases separating them. The CDR3 contains 13 residues. For the CDR3, the DNA is TGTGCCAGCAGGCTTGAATCCTACAATGAGCAGTTCTTC. This codes for CASRLESYNEQFF.

This clonotype has more than one count but fewer than ten. V is TRBV29-1 and J is TRBJ2-1; 12 bases are a match to TRBD2. After removal of 0 bases from V and 4 bases from J, the junction contained 10 bases not matched to a gene. This CDR3 has 18 residues. CDR1 and CDR2 from the germline V gene are SQVTM and ANQGSEA. The CDR3 loop is CSVEDRGSTSGRYNEQFF. The CDR3 DNA sequence: TGCAGCGTTGAAGATCGGGGCAGCACTAGCGGGAGGTACAATGAGCAGTTCTTC.

In its sample, this clonotype was seen a few times. This chain joins TRBV10-3 and TRBJ2-2, with 7 bases matching TRBD1. The V segment lost 8 bases and the J segment 1 base; nucleotides outside the gene matches: 1. Per germline, CDR1 ENHRY and CDR2 SYGVKD. The CDR3 has 13 residues. The CDR3 nucleotides are TGTGCCATCCGGGACAGGAACACCGGGGAGCTGTTTTTT. Its translation: CAIRDRNTGELFF.

The chain recombines TRBV7-3 with TRBJ2-2; D remains ambiguous. Germline V gives CDR1 SGHTA, CDR2 FQGTGA. V was clipped by 1 base and J by 4 bases, with 7 bases between them. CDR3 size: 14 residues. CDR3 sequence: CASSLNQVTGELFF. The CDR3 bases are TGTGCCAGCAGCTTAAATCAGGTCACCGGGGAGCTGTTTTTT.

The gene calls are TRBV25-1 and TRBJ2-7, with D possibly being TRBD2 (5 bases). The V end lost 6 bases, the J end lost 2 bases, and 17 bases lay between the germline ends. The CDR3 is made up of 15 amino acids. Germline lookup yields CDR1 MGHDK and CDR2 SYGVNS. The CDR3 nucleotides read TGTGCCAGCAGGCAGTCCGGGAAGACTGCCTACGAGCAGTACTTC. Translation: CASRQSGKTAYEQYF.

The rearrangement joins TRBV27 to TRBJ2-5; D might be TRBD1 or TRBD2, each matching 5 bases. The germline V gene has CDR1 MNHEY and CDR2 SMNVEV (reference sequence). The CDR3 has 11 residues. Trimming shortened V by 7 bases and J by 5 bases, and 8 bases separated the two germline ends. The CDR3 region has the DNA TGTGCCAGCAAGTGGGGGGAGACCCAGTACTTC. Translation: CASKWGETQYF.

This clonotype was counted between two and nine times. V and J are TRBV5-1 and TRBJ2-7; 7 bases agree with TRBD1. This CDR3 spans 14 amino acids. The germline CDR1 and CDR2 sequences are SGHRS and YFSETQ. The V gene end was trimmed by 4 bases and the J gene end by 3 bases; junction bases not matched to a gene: 7. The CDR3 loop is CASSGTGTDYEQYF. The CDR3 coding sequence is TGCGCCAGCAGCGGAACCGGGACAGACTACGAGCAGTACTTC.

This clonotype has only a few counts. V and J are TRBV9 and TRBJ2-6; D ambiguous. CDR1 is SGDLS, CDR2 YYNGEE, per germline. The CDR3 spans 13 residues. The V end was cut by 1 base, the J end by 2 bases, with 1 base between. CDR3 coding DNA: TGTGCCAGCAGCGTAACTGGGGCCAACGTCCTGACTTTC. Translating gives CASSVTGANVLTF.

In its sample, this clonotype was seen a few times. The rearrangement uses TRBV20-1 and TRBJ2-1; D remains ambiguous. CDR1 is DFQATT and CDR2 is SNEGSKA in the germline V gene (reference sequence). The V and J ends lost 1 base and 4 bases respectively, with 8 bases between them. CDR3 length: 13 amino acids. The CDR3 protein is CSARGYGYNEQFF. CDR3 bases: TGCAGTGCTAGAGGGTACGGTTACAATGAGCAGTTCTTC.

The table lists this clonotype with a few counts. The chain employs TRBV7-2 and TRBJ2-3, with D possibly TRBD2 on 6 matching bases. There are 17 residues in the CDR3. Looked up from germline, CDR1 is SGHTA and CDR2 is FQGNSA. Trimming stripped 2 bases from V and 2 bases from J, with 17 bases between. DNA of the CDR3: TGTGCCAGCAGCTTATCGTGGGAATCGGGGGTCACAGATACGCAGTATTTT. This codes for CASSLSWESGVTDTQYF.

This clonotype has a handful of counts. The V gene is TRBV4-2, the J gene TRBJ2-7; 10 nucleotides match TRBD2. V lost 1 base to trimming and J lost 0 bases; unmatched junction nucleotides: 6. The CDR3 totals 17 residues. CDR1 is LGHNA, CDR2 YNFKEQ, per germline. This CDR3 is CASSQVAASGSSYEQYF. CDR3 coding DNA: TGTGCCAGCAGCCAAGTTGCTGCTAGCGGGAGCTCCTACGAGCAGTACTTC.

This clonotype was found a few times. V gene TRBV29-1 combines with J gene TRBJ2-7; 13 bases agree with TRBD2. Trimming at V came to 0 bases and at J to 3 bases, leaving 2 bases not matched to a gene. The CDR3 is 15 residues long. The germline CDR1 and CDR2 sequences are SQVTM and ANQGSEA. The CDR3 protein is CSVEDRTSGSYEQYF. For the CDR3, the DNA is TGCAGCGTTGAAGACAGGACTAGCGGGAGCTACGAGCAGTACTTC.